This T cell receptor (beta chain) was captured in a study of cytomegalovirus exposure and HLA in healthy donors. The study, taken as a whole, reports: Another analysis was done later, and it associated roughly 15,000 TCR beta sequences with HLA alleles at 0.05 false discovery rate. For TCR beta chains, V- and J-gene trimming was later linked to a missense DCLRE1C variant. In vitro checks showed that three CMV-associated chains really do target CMV antigens.

PCR involved 60 Vbeta and 13 Jbeta primers. This table comes from immunoSEQ multiplex PCR, and its TCRdb copy is limited to in-frame clones, with some not included. The sample has about 95,000 clones, approximately 85% seen once. The germline V gene encodes CDR1 SGDLS and CDR2 YYNGEE. The ends lost 4 bases at V and 6 bases at J; junction bases unmatched: 7. The CDR3 covers 14 residues. Of note for this clone: Its antigen is as yet unknown.

Sequenced sample: PBMCs. The TCR comes from a young man in good health and CMV-seropositive. The chain couples TRBV9 to TRBJ1-5; 7 bases are shared with TRBD1. The CDR3 coding sequence is TGTGCCAGCAGCTCAGGGCAGGGGGGTCAGCCCCAGCATTTT. Amino acids: CASSSGQGGQPQHF. The whole variable domain, remainder taken from reference TRBV9 and TRBJ1-5, is DSGVTQTPKHLITATGQRVTLRCSPRSGDLSVYWYQQSLDQGLQFLIQYYNGEERAKGNILERFSAQQFPDLHSELNLSSLELGDSALYFCASSSGQGGQPQHFGDGTRLSIL.